One TCR beta chain is described in this entry. The clone's antigen remains unknown. Within one base of it there is no much larger clone, and no base qualities were kept. The protocol used for the library was RT-PCR. Sequenced on an Illumina HiSeq 2500. TCRdb reran the public reads through fastp at Q25 and MiXCR, keeping productive beta chains. For every CDR3 protein sequence, its rows merge into one entry that carries the most common genes and DNA. The sample has approximately 520,000 distinct CDR3 sequences on record, approximately 16% of them singletons. The top ten hold 3% of the sample. The sample belongs to a study of response to subunit inactivated influenza vaccine (dated by TCRdb to 2016 to 2018). Notes on the research overall: Deep quantitative profiling of the T cell receptor repertoire was used in the study to follow responses to a trivalent subunit inactivated influenza vaccine. The paper's findings and limits, for the study overall: It was suggested by the authors that each seasonal influenza vaccination may recruit only a limited number of new T cells.

The junction carries 15 bases between V and J, which are trimmed by 1 base and 3 bases respectively. Sequences LGHNA (CDR1) and YNFKEQ (CDR2) are obtained from the germline V gene. The cysteine opens and the phenylalanine closes a CDR3 of 17 amino acids. This entry keeps only the CDR3 DNA: 51 bases, framed from base 1. The material was CD4+ T cells sorted from PBMCs, obtained 23 to 25 months after vaccination. The receptor comes from a man between 45 and 75 years old who received an inactivated influenza vaccine. Donor details come from another sample of the same person, matched by shared clones. The chain uses TRBV4-2 and TRBJ2-2; the D gene may be TRBD1 or TRBD2, since each aligns over 5 bases. The CDR3 reads CASSQGGSGYHTGELFF. The nucleotide sequence is TGTGCCAGCAGCCAAGGAGGGTCAGGGTACCACACCGGGGAGCTGTTTTTT.